This T cell receptor beta chain was captured by sequencing in a study of blood T cell repertoires in COVID-19. Study background: Collection of acute and convalescent COVID-19 samples took place in the United States, Italy and Spain. PBMCs, B-cell-depleted T cells, or T cells were the source of the cDNA or gDNA that made up the material.

The CDR3 has 12 residues. In germline, CDR1 is GTSNPN, CDR2 SVGIG (reference sequence). V lost 2 bases and J 6 bases, leaving 7 bases between the germline ends. Original analysis: Reference gene primer amplification gave nucleated cell count estimates. Using immunoSEQ multiplex PCR, the repertoire was profiled, and TCRdb retains in-frame clones only, with some absent. The DNA was the basis for D and trimming; V, J and clone size are from that table. The top ten hold 1% to 1.5% of the sample, which has just under 45,000 clones, over 75% seen once. This clone was seen a single time. V and J are TRBV30 and TRBJ2-2; D remains unclear. The receptor was derived from a woman in her forties with acute or convalescent COVID-19. Input material: peripheral blood. DNA of the CDR3: TGTGCCTGGAGTCCTCGGGCCGGGGAGCTGTTTTTT. Residues: CAWSPRAGELFF.